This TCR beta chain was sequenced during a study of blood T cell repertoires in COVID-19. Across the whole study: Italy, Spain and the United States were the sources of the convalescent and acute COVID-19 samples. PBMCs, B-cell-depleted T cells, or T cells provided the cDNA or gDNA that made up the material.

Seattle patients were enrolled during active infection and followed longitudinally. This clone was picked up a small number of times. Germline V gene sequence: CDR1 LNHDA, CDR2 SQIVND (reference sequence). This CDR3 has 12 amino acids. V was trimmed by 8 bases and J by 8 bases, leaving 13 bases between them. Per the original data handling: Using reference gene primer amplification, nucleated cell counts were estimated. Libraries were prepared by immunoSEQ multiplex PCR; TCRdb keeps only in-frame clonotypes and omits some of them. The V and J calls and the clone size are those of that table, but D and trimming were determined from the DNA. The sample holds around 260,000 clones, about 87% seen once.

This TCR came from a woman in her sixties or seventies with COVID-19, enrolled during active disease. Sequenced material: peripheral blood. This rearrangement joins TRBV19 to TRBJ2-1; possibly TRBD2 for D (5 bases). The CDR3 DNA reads TGTGCCAGTCAAAGAGGAGGCTATGAGCAGTTCTTC. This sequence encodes CASQRGGYEQFF. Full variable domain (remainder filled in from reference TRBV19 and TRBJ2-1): DGGITQSPKYLFRKEGQNVTLSCEQNLNHDAMYWYRQDPGQGLRLIYYSQIVNDFQKGDIAEGYSVSREKKESFPLTVTSAQKNPTAFYLCASQRGGYEQFFGPGTRLTVL.